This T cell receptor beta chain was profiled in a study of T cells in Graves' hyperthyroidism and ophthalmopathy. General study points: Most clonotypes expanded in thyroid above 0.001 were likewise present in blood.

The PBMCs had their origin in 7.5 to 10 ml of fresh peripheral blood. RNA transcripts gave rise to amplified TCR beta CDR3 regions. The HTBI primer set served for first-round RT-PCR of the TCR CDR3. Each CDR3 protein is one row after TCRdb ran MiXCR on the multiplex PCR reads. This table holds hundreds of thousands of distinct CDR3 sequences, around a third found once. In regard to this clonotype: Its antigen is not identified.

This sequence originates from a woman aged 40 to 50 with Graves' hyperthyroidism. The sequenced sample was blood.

CDR3 residues: CASSPPRAGGSETQYF. The DNA for the CDR3 is TGTGCCAGCTCACCACCCCGGGCAGGGGGGTCAGAGACCCAGTACTTC. The rearrangement uses TRBV7-2 and TRBJ2-5, with a possible D match to TRBD1 (7 bases). V lost 8 bases and J 4 bases, leaving 23 bases between the germline ends. Germline loops: CDR1 SGHTA, CDR2 FQGNSA. This CDR3 has 16 amino acids.